This T cell receptor (beta chain) is from a study of cytomegalovirus exposure and HLA in healthy donors. Study conclusions and caveats: There were reportedly fewer N-insertions in an Asian-associated ancestry cluster than the approximately 670-donor mean, in a later analysis. Sequencing likely produced, as an artifact, a cluster of highly shared sequence variants. Later analysis demonstrated an association between a missense DCLRE1C variant and TCR beta V- and J-gene trimming.

V lost 1 base and J lost 4, with 12 bases in between. Germline CDR1 is MDHEN and CDR2 is SYDVKM. CDR3 length: 15 amino acids. On this clone: Antigen specificity is unknown.

The PCR was carried out with 60 Vbeta primers and 13 Jbeta primers. Produced via immunoSEQ multiplex PCR; TCRdb's table is partial and in-frame only. The sample yields some 170,000 clones, around 75% seen once. This receptor was taken from a man between 18 and 29 years old in good health and CMV-seropositive. Sequencing was performed on PBMCs. The V and J genes are TRBV28 and TRBJ2-3, with D perhaps matching TRBD1 (5 bases). CDR3 protein: CASSLSGQGADTQYF. CDR3 in DNA: TGTGCCAGCAGTTTATCAGGGCAGGGCGCAGATACGCAGTATTTT.